The 2 T cell receptor beta chains given below trace back to one sample, sequenced in a study of shared clonotypes between healthy human individuals. Here immunoSEQ multiplex PCR was the method, and the copy in TCRdb shows in-frame clones only, minus some. The sample has 1,400,000 or so clones, roughly 98.5% seen once. Sample: naive CD4+ T cells sorted from blood. Subset reported: CD45RA+ positively selected. The receptor set was obtained from a man under 40 in good health.

The chain joins TRBV27 to TRBJ2-1, with D perhaps TRBD2 (8 bases). V dropped 2 bases and J dropped 2 bases, with 13 bases sitting between them. This CDR3 is 16 amino acids long. Germline CDR1 is MNHEY and CDR2 is SMNVEV (reference sequence). CDR3 sequence reads: CASSLRGREAYNEQFF. The CDR3 DNA follows: TGTGCCAGCAGTTTAAGGGGGCGGGAGGCCTACAATGAGCAGTTCTTC.

The chain is built from TRBV7-2 and TRBJ2-1; TRBD2 agrees at 11 bases. V shed 2 bases, J shed 5 bases, and the junction held 8 bases outside the gene matches. Germline V gives CDR1 SGHTA, CDR2 FQGNSA. This CDR3 has 17 amino acids. The CDR3 sequence is CASSLSAGLAENNEQFF. In DNA form, the CDR3 reads TGTGCCAGCAGCTTATCCGCGGGACTAGCGGAAAACAATGAGCAGTTCTTC.